This TCR beta chain was observed in a study of T cell responses to AZD1222 COVID-19 vaccine. The CDR3 has 13 residues. Germline CDR1 SGHNT, CDR2 YYREEE (reference sequence). The germline V and J ends were trimmed by 4 bases and 6 bases, with 13 bases remaining between them. Sequencing was performed with immunoSEQ multiplex PCR; in TCRdb, only in-frame clones are kept and a portion is missing. The repertoire holds around 150,000 clones, with 90% as singletons. The V and J genes are TRBV5-4 and TRBJ1-2, with D unclear. This sequence was found in an adult in good health. Here the sequenced sample was peripheral blood, taken on day 0 of AZD1222 vaccination. The DNA for the CDR3 is TGTGCCAGCAGCCTCCCTTTTACCGATGGCTACACCTTC. It translates to CASSLPFTDGYTF.